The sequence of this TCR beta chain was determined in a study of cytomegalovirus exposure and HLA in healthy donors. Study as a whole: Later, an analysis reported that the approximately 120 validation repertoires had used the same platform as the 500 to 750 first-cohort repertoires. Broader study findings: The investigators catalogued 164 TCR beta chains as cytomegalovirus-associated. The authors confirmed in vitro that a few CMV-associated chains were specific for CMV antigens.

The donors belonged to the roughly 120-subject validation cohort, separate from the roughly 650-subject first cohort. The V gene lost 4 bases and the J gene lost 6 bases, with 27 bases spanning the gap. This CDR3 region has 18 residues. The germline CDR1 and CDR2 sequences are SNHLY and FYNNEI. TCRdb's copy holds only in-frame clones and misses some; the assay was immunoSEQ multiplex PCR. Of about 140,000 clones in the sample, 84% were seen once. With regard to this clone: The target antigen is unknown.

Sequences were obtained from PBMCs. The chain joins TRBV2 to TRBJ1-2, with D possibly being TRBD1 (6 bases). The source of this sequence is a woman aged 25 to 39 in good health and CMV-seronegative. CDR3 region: CASSGQLGWTRQVNGYTF. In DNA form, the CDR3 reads TGTGCCAGCAGTGGTCAGTTGGGGTGGACGAGACAGGTCAATGGCTACACCTTC.